Listed here are 22 T cell receptor beta chains from one sample, sequenced in a study of blood T cells in healthy people across ages. A sample-barcoded 5' primer and a J-beta primer mix were used in a second PCR of roughly 7 to 11 cycles. TCRdb reanalysed the 5' RACE reads using MiXCR and keeps one entry per CDR3 protein. Of about 1,500,000 distinct CDR3 sequences detected, 40% to 50% appear once; the ten largest clones hold approximately 7.9%. The sample comprised blood. The origin of the receptors is a woman aged 18-35 years in good health.

The chain joins TRBV12-3 or TRBV12-4 to TRBJ2-1; D perhaps matches TRBD2 (5 bases). This CDR3 spans 15 amino acids. Trimming took off 5 bases at V and 0 bases at J, with 11 bases between the two ends. The CDR3 spells CASSTGDTSYNEQFF. The CDR3 region has the DNA TGTGCCAGCAGTACCGGGGATACCTCCTACAATGAGCAGTTCTTC.

This clonotype was detected only a few times. The chain links TRBV10-3 to TRBJ1-2; possible D gene TRBD1, 5 bases. The CDR3 has 14 residues. From germline, CDR1 is ENHRY and CDR2 SYGVKD. V was shortened by 0 bases and J by 4 bases, with 9 bases between the two germline ends. This CDR3 reads CAISESGATYGYTF. CDR3 DNA: TGTGCCATCAGTGAGTCTGGGGCCACCTATGGCTACACCTTC.

This chain uses TRBV11-2 with TRBJ2-2, with TRBD2 matching over 7 bases. The CDR3 contains 18 residues. Looked up from germline, CDR1 is SGHAT and CDR2 is FQNNGV. V shed 6 bases and J 0 bases; nucleotides not matched to a gene: 13. The CDR3 region is CASSSSGGGGANTGELFF. In DNA form, the CDR3 reads TGTGCCAGCAGTTCCTCTGGCGGGGGAGGGGCGAACACCGGGGAGCTGTTTTTT.

The genes are TRBV11-2 and TRBJ2-3; 11 bases are a match to TRBD2. The CDR3 covers 18 residues. The germline V gene has CDR1 SGHAT and CDR2 FQNNGV. With 1 base clipped from V and 4 bases from J, the junction kept 10 bases outside the gene matches. The CDR3 sequence is CASSLVFILAGGSDTQYF. DNA for the CDR3: TGTGCCAGCAGCTTAGTTTTTATTCTAGCGGGAGGTTCAGATACGCAGTATTTT.

The chain joins TRBV20-1 to TRBJ1-1; TRBD1 matches 7 bases. V lost 3 bases, J lost 6 bases, and 13 bases stayed unmatched. This CDR3 is 15 amino acids long. Germline lookup yields CDR1 DFQATT and CDR2 SNEGSKA (reference sequence). The CDR3 here is CSARTGQLLLPEAFF. DNA of the CDR3: TGCAGTGCTAGGACGGGACAGCTTCTCTTACCTGAAGCTTTCTTT.

Notes on this clonotype: One junction end does not reproduce the germline sequence, and a read error may be involved. The chain couples TRBV20-1 to TRBJ2-1; TRBD2 matches at 9 bases. Per the germline V gene, CDR1 is DFQATT and CDR2 is SNEGSKA (reference sequence). The CDR3 has 14 residues. CDR3 in amino acids: CSARAGGDYNEQFF. The CDR3 DNA reads as TGCAGTGCCAGAGCGGGAGGCGACTACAATGAGCAGTTCTTC.

This clonotype has a single count. This chain uses TRBV7-9 with TRBJ1-4; D is perhaps TRBD1 (5 bases). The CDR3 loop spans 13 amino acids. V was trimmed by 6 bases and J by 7 bases, leaving 12 bases between them. Per germline, CDR1 SEHNR and CDR2 FQNEAQ (reference sequence). For the CDR3, the DNA is TGTGCCAGCAGACGGGCAGGGCCTGAAAAACTGTTTTTT. This gives the protein CASRRAGPEKLFF.

With regard to this clonotype: A junction end diverges from the germline sequence, so it may reflect a read error. The V call is TRBV13, the J call TRBJ2-3, with D tentatively TRBD1 (7 bases). The CDR3 length is 15 residues. Germline V gene sequence: CDR1 PRHDT, CDR2 FYEKMQ (reference sequence). The CDR3 loop is CAGSLGGTGTDTQYF. CDR3 sequence (DNA): TGTGCCGGCAGCTTAGGGGGGACAGGCACAGATACGCAGTATTTT.

This chain joins TRBV6-1 and TRBJ1-5; the match to TRBD1 covers 7 bases. The CDR3 has 13 amino acids. Trimming removed 6 bases from V and 6 bases from J; junction bases left unmatched: 5. Per the germline V gene, CDR1 is MNHNS and CDR2 is SASEGT. The chain's CDR3 is CASSPRGGQPQHF. CDR3 in DNA: TGTGCCAGCAGCCCCAGGGGGGGTCAGCCCCAGCATTTT.

A few counts support this clonotype. CDR3 sequence: CASSQDGVSTDTQYF. The CDR3 DNA reads TGTGCCAGCAGCCAAGATGGGGTTAGCACAGATACGCAGTATTTT. The chain links TRBV4-2 to TRBJ2-3, with D unresolved. Trimming pared 0 bases from V and 0 bases from J, leaving 7 bases between. CDR1 is LGHNA and CDR2 is YNFKEQ in the germline V gene. The CDR3 is 15 residues long.

The CDR3: CASSQTLGYTF. The CDR3 nucleotides read TGTGCCAGCAGCCAAACTCTTGGCTACACCTTC. This chain connects TRBV3-1 to TRBJ1-2, with D uncertain. Between the trimmed V and J ends, which lost 2 bases and 7 bases, there was a span of 5 bases. This CDR3 is 11 amino acids long. Per germline, CDR1 LGHDT and CDR2 YNNKEL (reference sequence).

This clonotype came up once. The rearrangement links TRBV30 to TRBJ1-2, with 7 bases fitting TRBD1. The J segment lost 7 bases and the V segment lost 4 bases, leaving 12 bases of the junction unmatched. Germline values: CDR1 GTSNPN, CDR2 SVGIG (reference sequence). This CDR3 comprises 14 residues. The CDR3 bases are TGTGCCTGGACCGCGACAGGGCCCGGCCCTGGCTACACCTTC. Its translation is CAWTATGPGPGYTF.

J is TRBJ1-1 and V is TRBV12-3 or TRBV12-4; D is uncertain. CDR3 size: 14 residues. Trimming took off 4 bases at V and 2 bases at J, with 11 bases between the two ends. The CDR3 reads CASSSTTGNTEAFF. The CDR3 DNA reads as TGTGCCAGCAGTTCCACGACGGGAAACACTGAAGCTTTCTTT.

V gene TRBV7-2 combines with J gene TRBJ1-2, with D perhaps matching TRBD1 (6 bases). Germline V gene data show CDR1 as SGHTA and CDR2 as FQGNSA. V gave up 4 bases and J gave up 6 bases, with 9 bases separating them. The CDR3 sequence is 12 residues long. CDR3 sequence reads: CASSSDRNGYTF. CDR3 bases: TGTGCCAGCAGCTCAGACAGGAATGGCTACACCTTC.

In its sample, this clonotype was seen a few times. The chain combines TRBV12-3 or TRBV12-4 with TRBJ1-2, with 7 bases lining up with TRBD1. V gave up 7 bases and J gave up 8 bases; unmatched junction bases: 10. The CDR3 runs 13 residues. CDR3 sequence (DNA): TGTGCCAGCAACTTGATCAGGGGGAGCGGCTACACCTTC. Amino acids: CASNLIRGSGYTF.

J is TRBJ2-1 and V is TRBV6-5; 13 nucleotides align to TRBD2. This CDR3 has 17 amino acids. Per germline, CDR1 MNHEY and CDR2 SVGAGI. The ends lost 1 base at V and 8 bases at J; junction bases unmatched: 8. CDR3 bases: TGTGCCAGCAGTTACTTTCGGACTAGCGGGAGATTGGATGAGCAGTTCTTC. This sequence encodes CASSYFRTSGRLDEQFF.

V usage is TRBV20-1 and J usage is TRBJ2-3, with 10 bases identical to TRBD2. The CDR3 length is 17 residues. V was clipped by 6 bases and J by 4 bases; unmatched bases: 16. Germline lookup yields CDR1 DFQATT and CDR2 SNEGSKA (reference sequence). CDR3 sequence: CSAIPRGSGGLSDTQYF. CDR3 nucleotide sequence: TGCAGTGCCATCCCTCGAGGTAGCGGGGGGTTGTCAGATACGCAGTATTTT.

The gene calls are TRBV21-1 and TRBJ1-2; the table's TRBD1 call for D was not verified on the DNA. TRBV21-1 is a known pseudogene. This CDR3 has 13 residues. CDR3 in amino acids: CASSSDPLGGYTF. CDR3 nucleotides: TGTGCCAGCAGCTCCGATCCCCTGGGGGGCTACACCTTC.

This rearrangement joins TRBV20-1 to TRBJ1-1; D ambiguous. The germline CDR1 and CDR2 sequences are DFQATT and SNEGSKA (reference sequence). This CDR3 spans 9 amino acids. V dropped 3 bases and J dropped 10 bases, with 6 bases sitting between them. The CDR3 region is CSASPRAFF. The CDR3 DNA reads as TGCAGTGCTAGCCCACGAGCTTTCTTT.

V gene TRBV20-1 combines with J gene TRBJ2-7; TRBD2 might be the D (5 bases). From germline, CDR1 is DFQATT and CDR2 SNEGSKA (reference sequence). V lost 1 base to trimming and J lost 2 bases, with 12 bases between them. This CDR3 is built from 14 residues. CDR3 region: CSARGGGSPYEQYF. CDR3 DNA: TGCAGTGCTAGAGGGGGTGGGAGTCCCTACGAGCAGTACTTC.

This clonotype was detected a few times. The V gene is TRBV6-6, the J gene TRBJ2-7; TRBD2 matches 7 bases. After removal of 0 bases from V and 3 bases from J, the junction contained 11 bases not matched to a gene. CDR3 length: 17 residues. Germline V lookup: CDR1 MNHNY, CDR2 SVGAGI (reference sequence). CDR3 DNA: TGTGCCAGCAGTTACTCCCCCTCCCCGGGGGGATTCTACGAGCAGTACTTC. This encodes CASSYSPSPGGFYEQYF.

This sequence joins TRBV20-1 and TRBJ2-5; D possibly corresponds to TRBD1 (7 bases). V was shortened by 5 bases and J by 4 bases, with 14 bases between the two germline ends. The CDR3 has 13 residues. Per the germline V gene, CDR1 is DFQATT and CDR2 is SNEGSKA (reference sequence). CDR3: CSALLRGVETQYF. CDR3 nucleotide sequence: TGCAGTGCTCTACTCAGGGGGGTAGAGACCCAGTACTTC.